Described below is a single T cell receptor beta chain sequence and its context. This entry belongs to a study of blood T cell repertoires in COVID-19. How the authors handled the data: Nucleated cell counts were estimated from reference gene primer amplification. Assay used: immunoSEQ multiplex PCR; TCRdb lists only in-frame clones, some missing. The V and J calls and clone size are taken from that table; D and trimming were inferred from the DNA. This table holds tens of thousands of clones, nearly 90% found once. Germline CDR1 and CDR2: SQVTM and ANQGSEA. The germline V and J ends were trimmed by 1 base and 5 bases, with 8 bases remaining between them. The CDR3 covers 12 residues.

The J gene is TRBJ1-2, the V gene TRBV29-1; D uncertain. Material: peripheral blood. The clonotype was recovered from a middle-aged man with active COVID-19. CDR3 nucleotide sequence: TGCAGCGTTGAAGCCCAGATTTATGGCTACACCTTC. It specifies CSVEAQIYGYTF. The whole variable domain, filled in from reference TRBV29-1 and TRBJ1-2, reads SAVISQKPSRDICQRGTSLTIQCQVDSQVTMMFWYRQQPGQSLTLIATANQGSEATYESGFVIDKFPISRPNLTFSTLTVSNMSPEDSSIYLCSVEAQIYGYTFGSGTRLTVV.